These 28 T cell receptor beta chains originate from one sample sequenced in a study of blood T cell repertoires in COVID-19. Some clones are missing from TCRdb's copy, which holds only in-frame ones; the method was immunoSEQ multiplex PCR. The table lists about 200,000 clones, 88% of them singletons. The sample was peripheral blood. Receptors were obtained from a woman aged 40 to 50 who had recovered from COVID-19.

This chain joins TRBV7-2 and TRBJ2-7; weak D call: TRBD2 (6 bases). Germline CDR1 is SGHTA and CDR2 is FQGNSA. This CDR3 is 16 amino acids long. The V end lost 4 bases, the J end lost 3 bases, and 19 bases lay between the germline ends. The CDR3: CASSWLASGFYYEQYF. In nucleotides, the CDR3 is TGTGCCAGCAGCTGGTTGGCGAGCGGGTTTTACTACGAGCAGTACTTC.

This chain links TRBV2 with TRBJ2-1; D is possibly TRBD2 (6 bases). Germline V gene sequence: CDR1 SNHLY, CDR2 FYNNEI. The CDR3 is 14 amino acids. V was trimmed by 5 bases and J by 5 bases, leaving 13 bases between them. The chain's CDR3 is CASSIGTPNNEQFF. Written as DNA, the CDR3 is TGTGCCAGCAGTATAGGGACTCCGAACAATGAGCAGTTCTTC.

The chain carries TRBV9 and TRBJ1-4; weak D call: TRBD1 (5 bases). CDR3 length equals 14 residues. Germline CDR1 reads SGDLS; CDR2 reads YYNGEE. The V and J ends lost 0 bases and 4 bases respectively, with 7 bases between them. Here the CDR3 reads CASSVAQDNEKLFF. The CDR3 DNA follows: TGTGCCAGCAGCGTAGCACAGGATAATGAAAAACTGTTTTTT. Filled out from reference TRBV9 and TRBJ1-4, the complete variable domain reads DSGVTQTPKHLITATGQRVTLRCSPRSGDLSVYWYQQSLDQGLQFLIQYYNGEERAKGNILERFSAQQFPDLHSELNLSSLELGDSALYFCASSVAQDNEKLFFGSGTQLSVL.

The V call is TRBV5-1, the J call TRBJ2-3, with TRBD1 matching 11 bases. With 4 bases clipped from V and 5 bases from J, the junction kept 6 bases outside the gene matches. This CDR3 is built from 15 residues. Germline V lookup: CDR1 SGHRS, CDR2 YFSETQ. The CDR3 here is CASSPDRGREDTQYF. The CDR3 DNA reads TGCGCCAGCAGCCCGGACAGGGGGCGCGAAGATACGCAGTATTTT.

This clone was seen only a few times. This CDR3 is CASSLDAGSTDTQYF. CDR3 coding DNA: TGTGCCAGCAGTTTAGATGCAGGGAGCACAGATACGCAGTATTTT. The chain employs TRBV28 and TRBJ2-3, with D maybe TRBD1 (5 bases). Germline CDR1 reads MDHEN; CDR2 reads SYDVKM. V lost 2 bases, J lost 0 bases, and 9 bases lay in between. The CDR3 runs to 15 residues. The full variable domain, rest sourced from reference TRBV28 and TRBJ2-3, is DVKVTQSSRYLVKRTGEKVFLECVQDMDHENMFWYRQDPGLGLRLIYFSYDVKMKEKGDIPEGYSVSREKKERFSLILESASTNQTSMYLCASSLDAGSTDTQYFGPGTRLTVL.

The chain couples TRBV5-1 to TRBJ2-7; unclear D gene. CDR1 is SGHRS, CDR2 YFSETQ, per germline. V was shortened by 2 bases and J by 0 bases, with 6 bases between the two germline ends. The CDR3 extends over 13 amino acids. As DNA, the CDR3 is TGCGCCAGCAGCTTACGCGCCTCCTACGAGCAGTACTTC. This sequence encodes CASSLRASYEQYF.

The V call is TRBV30, the J call TRBJ1-5; 8 bases match TRBD1. V shed 2 bases, J shed 7 bases, and the junction held 7 bases outside the gene matches. This CDR3 is built from 14 residues. From germline, CDR1 is GTSNPN and CDR2 SVGIG (reference sequence). The CDR3 DNA sequence: TGTGCCTGGAGTATAACAGGGGGAGGACAGCCCCAGCATTTT. Its translation is CAWSITGGGQPQHF.

As regards this clone: This CDR3 is also generated by other DNA sequences in the sample. The CDR3 loop reads CASSIAGSTDTQYF. DNA of the CDR3: TGTGCCAGTAGTATAGCGGGAAGCACAGATACGCAGTATTTT. The chain couples TRBV19 to TRBJ2-3, with a tentative D call TRBD2 (5 bases). Trimming shortened V by 1 base and J by 0 bases, and 5 bases separated the two germline ends. This CDR3 has 14 amino acids. Germline values: CDR1 LNHDA, CDR2 SQIVND (reference sequence).

The chain joins TRBV7-2 to TRBJ1-1, with D perhaps TRBD1 (5 bases). Germline loops: CDR1 SGHTA, CDR2 FQGNSA. Trimming stripped 1 base from V and 4 bases from J, with 10 bases between. This CDR3 has 14 amino acids. The CDR3 bases are TGTGCCAGCAGCTTAGGGTTAGACAGCACTGAAGCTTTCTTT. Amino acids: CASSLGLDSTEAFF.

The rearrangement joins TRBV5-8 to TRBJ1-4; 10 bases fit TRBD1. CDR1 is SGHTS, CDR2 YDEGEE, per germline. The CDR3 has 17 residues. The V segment lost 4 bases and the J segment 6 bases; nucleotides outside the gene matches: 12. The CDR3 reads CASSPKGQGPADEKLFF. CDR3 in DNA: TGTGCCAGCAGCCCAAAGGGACAGGGGCCGGCGGATGAAAAACTGTTTTTT.

This sequence joins TRBV2 and TRBJ1-1; D gene ambiguous. Germline lookup yields CDR1 SNHLY and CDR2 FYNNEI. The CDR3 runs to 14 residues. The ends were cut back, 3 bases at V and 3 bases at J, with 11 bases in the middle. For the CDR3, the DNA is TGTGCCAGCAGTGACCTCGGTCCCGACACTGAAGCTTTCTTT. As protein: CASSDLGPDTEAFF.

This clone was seen once. The chain couples TRBV27 to TRBJ1-4, with 7 bases fitting TRBD1. The CDR3 is 14 amino acids. Trimming at V came to 9 bases and at J to 5 bases, leaving 9 bases not matched to a gene. Germline CDR1 reads MNHEY; CDR2 reads SMNVEV (reference sequence). This chain's CDR3 is CASAAGQRNEKLFF. In DNA form, the CDR3 reads TGTGCCAGTGCCGCGGGACAGAGAAATGAAAAACTGTTTTTT.

This sequence joins TRBV4-2 and TRBJ2-2; the match to TRBD2 covers 10 bases. The CDR3 extends over 16 amino acids. Germline CDR1 LGHNA, CDR2 YNFKEQ. V dropped 0 bases and J dropped 7; count of bases not matched to a gene: 5. CDR3 sequence (DNA): TGTGCCAGCAGCCAAGATCGGCTAGCGGGAGTCGGGGAGCTGTTTTTT. The encoded protein is CASSQDRLAGVGELFF.

V usage is TRBV7-6 and J usage is TRBJ1-1; 7 nucleotides agree with TRBD1. Per the germline V gene, CDR1 is SGHVS and CDR2 is FNYEAQ. Trimming removed 2 bases from V and 3 bases from J; junction bases left unmatched: 3. This CDR3 region has 14 residues. CDR3 nucleotides: TGTGCCAGCAGCTTAACTGACAGGGACACTGAAGCTTTCTTT. It specifies CASSLTDRDTEAFF.

This chain joins TRBV7-2 and TRBJ2-3; 10 bases fit TRBD1. V dropped 3 bases and J dropped 4; count of bases not matched to a gene: 1. CDR1 SGHTA and CDR2 FQGNSA come from the germline V gene. This CDR3 region has 14 residues. The CDR3 here is CASSFGTGADTQYF. CDR3 in DNA: TGTGCCAGCAGCTTTGGGACAGGGGCAGATACGCAGTATTTT.

CDR3 protein: CASSSTGRLQETQYF. CDR3 in DNA: TGTGCCAGCAGTTCGACAGGGCGACTCCAAGAGACCCAGTACTTC. The chain carries TRBV27 and TRBJ2-5; 7 nucleotides match TRBD1. The CDR3 contains 15 residues. Germline CDR1 MNHEY, CDR2 SMNVEV (reference sequence). V lost 4 bases and J lost 1; bases outside the gene matches: 6.

This chain connects TRBV5-4 to TRBJ1-1; 7 positions match TRBD1. The trim removed 2 bases at V and 1 base at J, leaving 2 bases unmatched. Germline CDR1 SGHNT, CDR2 YYREEE (reference sequence). The CDR3 spans 14 residues. CDR3 protein: CASSFNRGNTEAFF. CDR3 nucleotide sequence: TGTGCCAGCAGCTTCAACAGGGGGAACACTGAAGCTTTCTTT.

V and J are TRBV6-6 and TRBJ1-2; D gene unclear. Germline V lookup: CDR1 MNHNY, CDR2 SVGAGI (reference sequence). The CDR3 totals 13 residues. The V and J ends lost 0 bases and 5 bases respectively, with 7 bases between them. CDR3 coding DNA: TGTGCCAGCAGTTACTCGCCGGAGTATGGCTACACCTTC. Translation: CASSYSPEYGYTF.

The chain recombines TRBV6-2 or TRBV6-3 with TRBJ1-4, with D uncertain. Germline CDR1 reads MNHEY; CDR2 reads SVGEGT. CDR3 length: 14 residues. Trimming pared 4 bases from V and 8 bases from J, leaving 14 bases between. The CDR3 DNA reads TGTGCCAGCAGTTCCACAGCAACGGGGGAAAAACTGTTTTTT. Translated: CASSSTATGEKLFF.

This chain connects TRBV4-3 to TRBJ2-2; a weak D match, TRBD2 (5 bases). The CDR3 spans 17 residues. Trimming removed 0 bases at V and 0 bases at J, with 11 bases between. Per the germline V gene, CDR1 is LGHNA and CDR2 is YSLEER. For the CDR3, the DNA is TGCGCCAGCAGCCAAGAGGCAGGAGCGGCGAACACCGGGGAGCTGTTTTTT. Amino acid sequence: CASSQEAGAANTGELFF.

This clone was seen more than once but under ten times. J is TRBJ1-1 and V is TRBV27, with 9 positions matching TRBD1. Germline lookup yields CDR1 MNHEY and CDR2 SMNVEV (reference sequence). With 1 base clipped from V and 1 base from J, the junction kept 10 bases outside the gene matches. The CDR3 extends over 18 amino acids. CDR3 protein: CASSLFSGTGRGNTEAFF. The CDR3 bases are TGTGCCAGCAGTTTATTTTCGGGGACAGGGAGGGGGAACACTGAAGCTTTCTTT.

For this clone: The same CDR3 arises from other DNA sequences in this sample as well. The rearrangement uses TRBV10-3 and TRBJ1-1; D perhaps matches TRBD1 (5 bases). CDR3 size: 12 residues. Per germline, CDR1 ENHRY and CDR2 SYGVKD. Trimming took off 6 bases at V and 2 bases at J, with 7 bases between the two ends. In DNA, the CDR3 is TGTGCCATCAGGGGGCAAAACACTGAAGCTTTCTTT. This translates into CAIRGQNTEAFF.

The gene calls are TRBV5-1 and TRBJ2-6; no firm D call. Trimming removed 0 bases at V and 2 bases at J, with 6 bases between. The germline CDR1 and CDR2 sequences are SGHRS and YFSETQ. The CDR3 consists of 15 residues. The DNA for the CDR3 is TGCGCCAGCAGCTTGGTGGCAACTGGGGCCAACGTCCTGACTTTC. This encodes CASSLVATGANVLTF.

V gene TRBV19 combines with J gene TRBJ1-5, with no clear D. CDR3 length equals 17 residues. The V end lost 4 bases, the J end lost 1 base, and 17 bases lay between the germline ends. The germline CDR1 and CDR2 sequences are LNHDA and SQIVND (reference sequence). CDR3 amino acids: CASSTVGGRASNQPQHF. The CDR3 DNA sequence: TGTGCCAGTAGTACAGTGGGCGGGCGGGCCAGCAATCAGCCCCAGCATTTT. Supplemented by reference TRBV19 and TRBJ1-5, the full variable domain reads DGGITQSPKYLFRKEGQNVTLSCEQNLNHDAMYWYRQDPGQGLRLIYYSQIVNDFQKGDIAEGYSVSREKKESFPLTVTSAQKNPTAFYLCASSTVGGRASNQPQHFGDGTRLSIL.

The J gene is TRBJ2-3, the V gene TRBV6-5; possible D gene TRBD1, 5 bases. Between the trimmed V and J ends, which lost 6 bases and 8 bases, there was a span of 12 bases. CDR1 MNHEY and CDR2 SVGAGI come from the germline V gene. This CDR3 has 12 amino acids. Here the CDR3 reads CASRPTGGTQYF. The DNA for the CDR3 is TGTGCCAGCAGACCTACAGGCGGTACGCAGTATTTT.

V gene TRBV10-3 combines with J gene TRBJ2-7; no reliable D call. This CDR3 comprises 12 residues. Germline V gives CDR1 ENHRY, CDR2 SYGVKD. Trimming left V 6 bases short and J 2 bases short, with 8 bases between. The CDR3 DNA follows: TGTGCCATCAGGGCTCAGACCTACGAGCAGTACTTC. This translates into CAIRAQTYEQYF.

The chain links TRBV29-1 to TRBJ2-2; perhaps TRBD2 as D (6 bases). With 0 bases removed from V and 3 bases from J, the gap between germline ends came to 17 bases. The CDR3 is 17 residues long. Per the germline V gene, CDR1 is SQVTM and CDR2 is ANQGSEA. Here the CDR3 reads CSVEDGGRGSHTGELFF. CDR3 nucleotides: TGCAGCGTTGAAGACGGCGGCCGGGGGTCCCACACCGGGGAGCTGTTTTTT.

A single count supports this clone. The J gene is TRBJ1-1, the V gene TRBV4-3; tentatively, D is TRBD1 (5 bases). The CDR3 spans 15 residues. Trimming cost V 1 base and J 0 bases, with 9 bases left between them. Germline CDR1 LGHNA, CDR2 YSLEER. CDR3 in amino acids: CASSQAATVNTEAFF. The DNA for the CDR3 is TGCGCCAGCAGCCAAGCCGCGACAGTGAACACTGAAGCTTTCTTT.